The 18 T cell receptor beta chains listed next were all sequenced from one sample in a study of T cell repertoires in cytomegalovirus infection. Using its own MiXCR run on the reads, TCRdb lists one record per CDR3 protein. The data contain around 530,000 distinct CDR3 sequences, approximately 15% of them seen just once; the ten biggest clones take up 24%. The sample was CD8+ T cells from PBMCs. Receptors originate from a human donor in good health (CMV status not recorded). Some clones in this sample may be carry-over from other donors' samples.

The chain links TRBV5-4 to TRBJ1-6, with D perhaps matching TRBD1 (6 bases). The CDR3 has 15 amino acids. V was pared by 5 bases and J by 6 bases, with 15 bases between. Germline values: CDR1 SGHNT, CDR2 YYREEE (reference sequence). This CDR3 is CASSPGAGTNSPLHF. The DNA for the CDR3 is TGTGCCAGCAGTCCGGGGGCAGGGACTAATTCACCCCTCCACTTT. Filled out from reference TRBV5-4 and TRBJ1-6, the complete variable domain reads ETGVTQSPTHLIKTRGQQVTLRCSSQSGHNTVSWYQQALGQGPQFIFQYYREEENGRGNFPPRFSGLQFPNYSSELNVNALELDDSALYLCASSPGAGTNSPLHFGNGTRLTVT.

V gene TRBV9 combines with J gene TRBJ1-2; a possible D gene is TRBD1 (5 bases). CDR1 and CDR2 from the germline V gene are SGDLS and YYNGEE. Trimming left V 0 bases short and J 0 bases short, with 12 bases between. The CDR3 contains 16 residues. The CDR3 DNA is TGTGCCAGCAGCGTAGCTGTACGGGGGTCTAACTATGGCTACACCTTC. It yields the protein CASSVAVRGSNYGYTF.

The rearrangement uses TRBV20-1 and TRBJ2-7; D remains ambiguous. CDR1 and CDR2 from the germline V gene are DFQATT and SNEGSKA (reference sequence). This CDR3 has 13 residues. Trimming took off 3 bases at V and 2 bases at J, with 11 bases between the two ends. CDR3 sequence (DNA): TGCAGTGCTAGGGGCAGGTCTGCCTACGAGCAGTACTTC. It translates to CSARGRSAYEQYF.

This clonotype was counted many times. The V and J genes are TRBV11-2 and TRBJ2-1, with 7 positions matching TRBD1. The CDR3 is 12 amino acids. Germline V CDR1 and CDR2: SGHAT, FQNNGV. V lost 5 bases and J lost 8; bases outside the gene matches: 3. The CDR3 DNA reads TGTGCCAGCAGCGTAACAGGGGATGAGCAGTTCTTC. Protein product: CASSVTGDEQFF.

Many counts were recorded for this clonotype. V usage is TRBV7-6 and J usage is TRBJ2-1; 10 nucleotides align to TRBD2. After removal of 5 bases from V and 1 base from J, the junction contained 5 bases not matched to a gene. The length of the CDR3 is 16 residues. Germline loops: CDR1 SGHVS, CDR2 FNYEAQ. CDR3 in DNA: TGTGCCAGCAGCACCAGGACTAGCGGTTCCTACAATGAGCAGTTCTTC. This gives the protein CASSTRTSGSYNEQFF.

This clonotype occurred a few times. The chain links TRBV5-4 to TRBJ2-3; 9 positions match TRBD2. The CDR3 has 15 residues. Germline CDR1 is SGHNT and CDR2 is YYREEE (reference sequence). V lost 4 bases and J lost 2; bases outside the gene matches: 5. This chain's CDR3 is CASSVKREVTDTQYF. In DNA form, the CDR3 reads TGTGCCAGCAGCGTCAAGCGGGAGGTCACAGATACGCAGTATTTT.

The V call is TRBV5-8, the J call TRBJ1-1, with 7 bases aligning to TRBD1. V shed 1 base and J 8 bases; nucleotides not matched to a gene: 2. CDR1 SGHTS and CDR2 YDEGEE come from the germline V gene. CDR3 length: 12 amino acids. CDR3 loop: CASSLLGQEAFF. DNA for the CDR3: TGTGCCAGCAGCTTGCTGGGACAGGAAGCTTTCTTT.

The chain has TRBV6-6 and TRBJ2-7, with 8 bases fitting TRBD1. The V and J ends lost 7 bases and 2 bases, in that order; junction bases with no gene match: 19. The CDR3 runs to 18 residues. Germline CDR1 and CDR2: MNHNY and SVGAGI (reference sequence). The CDR3 DNA is TGTGCCAGCATCGTCCGGGGGCAGGGGGCGTCCGATCCCTACGAGCAGTACTTC. It codes for CASIVRGQGASDPYEQYF.

The chain employs TRBV2 and TRBJ2-6, with D unclear. V was clipped by 8 bases and J by 1 base, with 15 bases between them. The CDR3 is 16 residues long. The germline CDR1 and CDR2 sequences are SNHLY and FYNNEI. CDR3 sequence: CASSHFWDSGANVLTF. The CDR3 nucleotides read TGTGCCAGCTCTCATTTTTGGGATTCTGGGGCCAACGTCCTGACTTTC.

This clonotype showed up many times. The J gene is TRBJ2-2, the V gene TRBV7-8; 8 nucleotides align to TRBD2. The CDR3 is made up of 16 amino acids. CDR1 SGHVS and CDR2 FQNEAQ come from the germline V gene. Losses at the gene ends were 2 bases for V and 7 bases for J; bases not matched to a gene: 9. In DNA, the CDR3 is TGTGCCAGCAGCTTACTTAGCGGGGACGGTGGCGGGGAGCTGTTTTTT. Protein product: CASSLLSGDGGGELFF.

This clonotype was found many times. The chain joins TRBV7-9 to TRBJ2-7; tentative D call: TRBD2 (6 bases). Looked up from germline, CDR1 is SEHNR and CDR2 is FQNEAQ (reference sequence). The CDR3 is 15 residues long. V was trimmed by 4 bases and J by 3 bases, leaving 16 bases between them. Here the CDR3 reads CASSSSEGLSYEQYF. The CDR3 region has the DNA TGTGCCAGCAGCTCTTCGGAGGGCCTGAGCTACGAGCAGTACTTC.

This clonotype was counted between two and nine times. V and J are TRBV27 and TRBJ2-1; D unclear. The CDR3 length is 15 residues. V lost 3 bases and J lost 0, with 9 bases in between. From germline, CDR1 is MNHEY and CDR2 SMNVEV (reference sequence). This CDR3 is CASSFMPGSYNEQFF. The CDR3 DNA is TGTGCCAGCAGTTTCATGCCGGGCTCCTACAATGAGCAGTTCTTC.

The V and J genes are TRBV5-8 and TRBJ2-1, with TRBD2 identical over 9 bases. The CDR3 contains 18 residues. The junction had 8 bases not matched to a gene; V was cut back by 0 bases and J by 1 base. The germline V gene encodes CDR1 SGHTS and CDR2 YDEGEE. As DNA, the CDR3 is TGTGCCAGCAGCTTGGCCGGTTATAGCGGGGGATCCTACAATGAGCAGTTCTTC. Translated, it gives CASSLAGYSGGSYNEQFF.

This clonotype was recorded many times. The chain has TRBV27 and TRBJ1-1; D is unresolved. In germline, CDR1 is MNHEY, CDR2 SMNVEV (reference sequence). The CDR3 runs 14 residues. The V gene lost 2 bases and the J gene lost 1 base, with 8 bases spanning the gap. CDR3 residues: CASSLRRANTEAFF. CDR3 DNA: TGTGCCAGCAGTTTACGCAGAGCGAACACTGAAGCTTTCTTT.

This clonotype was seen repeatedly, ten times or more. This sequence joins TRBV7-9 and TRBJ2-3; 7 bases fit TRBD2. The CDR3 length is 16 residues. Looked up from germline, CDR1 is SEHNR and CDR2 is FQNEAQ (reference sequence). Trimming at V came to 5 bases and at J to 5 bases, leaving 13 bases not matched to a gene. CDR3 nucleotide sequence: TGTGCCAGCAGCCCCCCCCGGGGAGGGGAGGGAGATACGCAGTATTTT. Amino acid sequence: CASSPPRGGEGDTQYF.

Many counts were recorded for this clonotype. The chain combines TRBV4-1 with TRBJ2-2, with TRBD2 matching 7 bases. There are 17 residues in the CDR3. CDR1 is MGHRA, CDR2 YSYEKL, per germline. The junction had 11 bases not matched to a gene; V was cut back by 3 bases and J by 4 bases. The CDR3: CASSHPSGPPFTGELFF. The CDR3 DNA reads as TGCGCCAGCAGCCATCCTAGCGGACCACCGTTCACCGGGGAGCTGTTTTTT.

This clonotype was seen more than once but under ten times. V is TRBV7-9 and J is TRBJ1-1, with a weak D call TRBD1 (5 bases). The CDR3 contains 12 residues. The germline V gene has CDR1 SEHNR and CDR2 FQNEAQ (reference sequence). V lost 3 bases, J lost 11 bases, and 13 bases lay in between. The CDR3 nucleotides read TGTGCCAGCAGCTTGGGGGGACTGGGGGCTTTCTTT. It codes for CASSLGGLGAFF.

In this sample, this clonotype turned up a few times. The chain carries TRBV4-1 and TRBJ2-1; TRBD2 agrees at 8 bases. Germline trimming cut 4 bases from V and 12 bases from J; bases unmatched to any gene: 8. The length of the CDR3 is 13 residues. Looked up from germline, CDR1 is MGHRA and CDR2 is YSYEKL. CDR3 protein: CASSRGGGPGQFF. The CDR3, as DNA: TGCGCCAGCAGCCGGGGCGGGGGGCCGGGGCAGTTCTTC.